This record covers a single T cell receptor (beta chain). This specimen comes from a study of cytomegalovirus exposure and HLA in healthy donors. Losses at the gene ends were 3 bases for V and 6 bases for J; bases not matched to a gene: 4. CDR1 is LNHDA and CDR2 is SQIVND in the germline V gene (reference sequence). CDR3 length equals 13 residues. The PCR ran on 60 Vbeta and 13 Jbeta primers. The data were produced by immunoSEQ multiplex PCR, yet TCRdb's version contains in-frame clones alone and is incomplete. Of some 140,000 clones in the sample, 76% were seen once. The chain has TRBV19 and TRBJ2-7, with 8 nucleotides matching TRBD1. The sequencing input was PBMCs. The origin of this receptor is a man between 35 and 55 years old in good health and CMV-seronegative. CDR3 amino acids: CASSIGQGREQYF. CDR3 DNA: TGTGCCAGTAGTATTGGACAGGGTCGCGAGCAGTACTTC.